The 10 T cell receptor beta chains given below trace back to one sample, sequenced in a study of cytomegalovirus exposure and HLA in healthy donors. Vbeta (60) and Jbeta (13) primers were used in the PCR. The repertoire was sequenced with immunoSEQ multiplex PCR; TCRdb's copy has only in-frame clones and lacks some. Of under 150,000 clones listed, approximately 82% are singletons. Sequencing used PBMCs. These receptors were obtained from a man younger than 40 in good health and CMV-seropositive.

The V gene is TRBV7-2, the J gene TRBJ2-1, with 8 bases that match TRBD2. The V gene's germline CDR1 is SGHTA and CDR2 FQGNSA. The CDR3 length is 15 residues. The ends lost 5 bases at V and 0 bases at J; junction bases unmatched: 3. The CDR3 nucleotides are TGTGCCAGCAGCCGGAGCGGGAGCTCCTACAATGAGCAGTTCTTC. Its protein is CASSRSGSSYNEQFF.

This clone was detected once. The chain couples TRBV30 to TRBJ1-1, with unresolved D. The CDR3 is 13 amino acids. The V gene lost 4 bases and the J gene lost 1 base, with 10 bases spanning the gap. In germline, CDR1 is GTSNPN, CDR2 SVGIG (reference sequence). CDR3 DNA: TGTGCCTGGACGATTCAGGCGAACACTGAAGCTTTCTTT. Translated, it gives CAWTIQANTEAFF.

This chain joins TRBV7-6 and TRBJ2-3, with 12 bases identical to TRBD2. The V gene's germline CDR1 is SGHVS and CDR2 FNYEAQ. CDR3 size: 14 residues. V shed 5 bases, J shed 6 bases, and the junction held 3 bases outside the gene matches. The CDR3 spells CASSTGLAGDTQYF. CDR3 nucleotide sequence: TGTGCCAGCAGCACTGGACTAGCGGGGGATACGCAGTATTTT. The full variable domain, completed using reference TRBV7-6 and TRBJ2-3, is GAGVSQSPRYKVTKRGQDVALRCDPISGHVSLYWYRQALGQGPEFLTYFNYEAQQDKSGLPNDRFSAERPEGSISTLTIQRTEQRDSAMYRCASSTGLAGDTQYFGPGTRLTVL.

This clone is a singleton in its sample. The chain uses TRBV30 and TRBJ2-7; no clear D. The CDR3 sequence is 12 residues long. The V gene lost 0 bases and the J gene lost 3 bases, with 6 bases spanning the gap. Germline assignment: CDR1 GTSNPN and CDR2 SVGIG (reference sequence). This CDR3 is CAWSVNGYEQYF. CDR3 coding DNA: TGTGCCTGGAGTGTTAACGGCTACGAGCAGTACTTC.

This clone was seen more than once but under ten times. The genes are TRBV4-2 and TRBJ1-1, with D possibly being TRBD1 (5 bases). This CDR3 has 14 residues. In germline, CDR1 is LGHNA, CDR2 YNFKEQ. V was shortened by 2 bases and J by 5 bases, with 12 bases between the two germline ends. For the CDR3, the DNA is TGTGCCAGCAGCCAAACTCAGGGATGGACTGAAGCTTTCTTT. This codes for CASSQTQGWTEAFF.

This clone has just one count. The chain uses TRBV18 and TRBJ1-4; D remains unclear. CDR3 size: 15 residues. V was cut by 3 bases and J by 2 bases, with 10 bases left in between. Germline-derived CDR1 and CDR2 are KGHSH and LQKENI. CDR3 bases: TGTGCCAGCTCACCCCTGGGCACGACTAATGAAAAACTGTTTTTT. Its protein product is CASSPLGTTNEKLFF.

This clone has a single count. The chain carries TRBV6-5 and TRBJ1-5; the D gene is possibly TRBD1 (6 bases). V gave up 5 bases and J gave up 5 bases, with 13 bases separating them. There are 14 residues in the CDR3. Germline lookup yields CDR1 MNHEY and CDR2 SVGAGI. This chain's CDR3 is CASSPAGVYQPQHF. The CDR3 nucleotides are TGTGCCAGCAGTCCGGCAGGGGTATATCAGCCCCAGCATTTT.

The rearrangement uses TRBV28 and TRBJ1-2; possible D gene TRBD1, 6 bases. The germline V gene encodes CDR1 MDHEN and CDR2 SYDVKM. There are 13 residues in the CDR3. The V end lost 2 bases, the J end lost 6 bases, and 10 bases lay between the germline ends. DNA for the CDR3: TGTGCCAGCAGTTTAGCGGGGGGCGATGGCTACACCTTC. Translation gives CASSLAGGDGYTF.

The chain recombines TRBV27 with TRBJ2-2; 8 nucleotides match TRBD2. The CDR3 contains 15 residues. J lost 6 bases, V lost 3 bases, and 6 bases had no gene match. CDR1 is MNHEY, CDR2 SMNVEV, per germline (reference sequence). The CDR3 here is CASSFSGGVPGELFF. The CDR3 DNA reads as TGTGCCAGCAGTTTTTCCGGGGGGGTTCCCGGGGAGCTGTTTTTT.

CDR3 sequence reads: CASSPFEGARQISSYNEQFF. CDR3 coding DNA: TGTGCCAGCTCACCATTCGAGGGGGCCCGTCAGATAAGCTCCTACAATGAGCAGTTCTTC. J is TRBJ2-1 and V is TRBV18; TRBD1 aligns across 7 bases. Trimming cost V 2 bases and J 0 bases; bases outside gene matches: 16. The CDR3 totals 20 residues. Germline CDR1 reads KGHSH; CDR2 reads LQKENI.